Described below is a single TCR beta chain sequence and its context. The antigen remains undetermined. In the library, individual cDNA molecules carried attached unique molecular identifiers. TCRdb processed the 5' RACE reads anew with MiXCR; each CDR3 protein has one entry. The sample includes fewer than 120,000 distinct CDR3 sequences, roughly 12% of them seen just once. These data originate in a study of early T cells in non-severe SARS-CoV-2 infection. Whole-study context: The input, bulk RNA from unsorted whole blood, was sequenced, and chains were unpaired. General study results and limits: Lookups in VDJdb leaned toward anti-spike CD8 responses and missed private and CD4 specificities.

This CDR3 is 15 amino acids long. V shed 4 bases and J 7 bases; nucleotides not matched to a gene: 8. Germline V CDR1 and CDR2: MGHRA, YSYEKL. This clonotype was obtained from an adult who was a healthcare worker with PCR-confirmed SARS-CoV-2 infection or an uninfected control (not recorded which). The V gene is TRBV4-1, the J gene TRBJ1-4; 8 bases are a match to TRBD1. Material: whole blood, obtained at baseline. In nucleotides, the CDR3 is TGCGCCAGCAGCCGGACAGGGAAGGAAGGTGAAAAACTGTTTTTT. The encoded protein is CASSRTGKEGEKLFF.